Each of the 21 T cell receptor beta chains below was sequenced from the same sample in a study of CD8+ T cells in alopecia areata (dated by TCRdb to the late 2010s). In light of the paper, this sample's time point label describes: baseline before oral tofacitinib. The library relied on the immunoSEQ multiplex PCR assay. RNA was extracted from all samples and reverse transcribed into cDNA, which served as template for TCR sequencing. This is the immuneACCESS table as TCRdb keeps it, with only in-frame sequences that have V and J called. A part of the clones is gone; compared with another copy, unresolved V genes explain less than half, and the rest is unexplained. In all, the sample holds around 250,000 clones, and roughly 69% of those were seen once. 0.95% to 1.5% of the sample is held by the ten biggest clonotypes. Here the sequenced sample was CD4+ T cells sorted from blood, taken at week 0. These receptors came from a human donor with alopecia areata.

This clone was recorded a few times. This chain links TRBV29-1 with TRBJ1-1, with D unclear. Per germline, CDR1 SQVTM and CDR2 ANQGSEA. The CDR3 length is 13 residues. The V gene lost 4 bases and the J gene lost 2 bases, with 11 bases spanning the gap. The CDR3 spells CSVVQYLNTEAFF. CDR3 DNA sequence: TGCAGCGTTGTACAGTACCTTAACACTGAAGCTTTCTTT.

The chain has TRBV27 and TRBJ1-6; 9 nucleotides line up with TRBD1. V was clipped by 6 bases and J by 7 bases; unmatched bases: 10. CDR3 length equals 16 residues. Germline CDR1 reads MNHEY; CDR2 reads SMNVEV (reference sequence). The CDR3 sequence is CASRPLQGAGNSPLHF. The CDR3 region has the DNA TGTGCCAGCAGACCCCTACAGGGGGCGGGCAATTCACCCCTCCACTTT.

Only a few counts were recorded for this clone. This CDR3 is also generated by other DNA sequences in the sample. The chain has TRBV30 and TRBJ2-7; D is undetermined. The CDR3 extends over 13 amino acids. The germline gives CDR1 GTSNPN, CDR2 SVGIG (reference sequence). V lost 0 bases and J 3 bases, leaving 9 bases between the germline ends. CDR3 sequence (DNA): TGTGCCTGGAGTGTTGGCGGAAGCTACGAGCAGTACTTC. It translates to CAWSVGGSYEQYF.

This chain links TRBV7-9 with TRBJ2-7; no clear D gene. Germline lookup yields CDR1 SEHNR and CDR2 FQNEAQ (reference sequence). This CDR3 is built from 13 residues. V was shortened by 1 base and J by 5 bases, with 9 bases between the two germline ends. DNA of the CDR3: TGTGCCAGCAGCTTAGTTAATCTCCACGAGCAGTACTTC. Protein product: CASSLVNLHEQYF.

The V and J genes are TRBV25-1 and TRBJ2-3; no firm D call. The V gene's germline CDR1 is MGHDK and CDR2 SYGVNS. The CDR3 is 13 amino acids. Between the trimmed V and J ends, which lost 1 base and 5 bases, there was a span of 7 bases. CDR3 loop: CASSESWEDTQYF. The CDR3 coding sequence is TGTGCCAGCAGTGAATCGTGGGAAGATACGCAGTATTTT.

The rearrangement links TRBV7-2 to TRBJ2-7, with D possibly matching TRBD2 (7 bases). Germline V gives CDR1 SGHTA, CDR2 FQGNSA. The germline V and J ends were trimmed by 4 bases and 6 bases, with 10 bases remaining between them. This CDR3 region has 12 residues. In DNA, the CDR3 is TGTGCCAGCAGCTCGCGGGGGCCCGAGCAGTACTTC. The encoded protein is CASSSRGPEQYF.

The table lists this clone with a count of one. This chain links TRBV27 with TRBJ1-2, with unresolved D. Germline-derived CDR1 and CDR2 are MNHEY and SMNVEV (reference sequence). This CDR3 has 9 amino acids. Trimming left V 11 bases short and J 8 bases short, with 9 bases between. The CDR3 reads CASSCGYTF. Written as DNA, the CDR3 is TGTGCCTCCTCCTGCGGCTACACCTTC.

CDR3 region: CATSRPTGSGANVLTF. In DNA form, the CDR3 reads TGTGCCACCAGCAGACCGACAGGGTCTGGGGCCAACGTCCTGACTTTC. The rearrangement uses TRBV15 and TRBJ2-6; 7 bases are shared with TRBD1. This CDR3 region has 16 residues. The V and J ends lost 2 bases and 1 base, in that order; junction bases with no gene match: 2. Germline CDR1 LNHNV, CDR2 YYDKDF (reference sequence).

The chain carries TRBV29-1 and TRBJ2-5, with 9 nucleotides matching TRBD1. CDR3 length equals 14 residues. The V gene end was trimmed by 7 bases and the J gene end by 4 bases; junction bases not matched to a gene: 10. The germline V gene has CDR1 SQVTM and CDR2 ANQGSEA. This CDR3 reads CSGAWTGVGETQYF. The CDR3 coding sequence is TGCAGCGGGGCTTGGACAGGGGTGGGAGAGACCCAGTACTTC.

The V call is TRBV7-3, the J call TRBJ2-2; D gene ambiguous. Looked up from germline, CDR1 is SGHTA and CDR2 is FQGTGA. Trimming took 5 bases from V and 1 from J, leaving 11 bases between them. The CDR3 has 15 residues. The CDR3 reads CASSPSDGNTGELFF. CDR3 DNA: TGTGCCAGCAGCCCCTCGGACGGGAACACCGGGGAGCTGTTTTTT.

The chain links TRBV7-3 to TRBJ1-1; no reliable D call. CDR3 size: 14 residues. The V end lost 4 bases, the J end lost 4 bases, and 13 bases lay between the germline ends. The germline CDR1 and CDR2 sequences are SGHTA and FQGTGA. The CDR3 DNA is TGTGCCAGCAGCTCGGCCGGAGGATTCACTGAAGCTTTCTTT. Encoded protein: CASSSAGGFTEAFF.

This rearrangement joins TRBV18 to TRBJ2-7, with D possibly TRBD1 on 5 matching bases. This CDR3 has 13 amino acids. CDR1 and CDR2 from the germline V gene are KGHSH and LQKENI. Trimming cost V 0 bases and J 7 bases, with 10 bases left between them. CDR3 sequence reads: CASSPPGVGEQYF. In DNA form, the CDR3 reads TGTGCCAGCTCACCACCAGGGGTGGGGGAGCAGTACTTC.

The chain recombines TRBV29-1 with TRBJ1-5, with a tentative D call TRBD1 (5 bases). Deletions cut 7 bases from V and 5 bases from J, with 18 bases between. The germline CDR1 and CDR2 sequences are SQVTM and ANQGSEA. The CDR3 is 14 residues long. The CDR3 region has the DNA TGCAGCGCTGTTGTAGAGGGGCCCGATCAGCCCCAGCATTTT. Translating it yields CSAVVEGPDQPQHF.

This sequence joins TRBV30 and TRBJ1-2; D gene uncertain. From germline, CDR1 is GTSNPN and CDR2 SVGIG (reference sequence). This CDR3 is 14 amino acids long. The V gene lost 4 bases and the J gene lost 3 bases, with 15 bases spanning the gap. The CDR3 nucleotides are TGTGCCTGGAAGTCTGGCGGGGTTGACTATGGCTACACCTTC. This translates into CAWKSGGVDYGYTF.

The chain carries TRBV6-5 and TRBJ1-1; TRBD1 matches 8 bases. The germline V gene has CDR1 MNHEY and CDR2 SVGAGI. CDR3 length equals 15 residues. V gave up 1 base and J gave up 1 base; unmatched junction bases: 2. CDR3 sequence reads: CASSYFTGGNTEAFF. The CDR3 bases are TGTGCCAGCAGTTACTTCACAGGGGGGAACACTGAAGCTTTCTTT.

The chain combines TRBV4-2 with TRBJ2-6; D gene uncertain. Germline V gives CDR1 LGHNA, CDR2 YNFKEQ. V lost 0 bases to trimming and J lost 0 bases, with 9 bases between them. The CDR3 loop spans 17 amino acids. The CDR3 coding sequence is TGTGCCAGCAGCCAAGAGGGGTCATTCTCTGGGGCCAACGTCCTGACTTTC. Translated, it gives CASSQEGSFSGANVLTF.

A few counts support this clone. The CDR3 sequence: CAWSVQGGKPQHF. CDR3 bases: TGTGCCTGGAGTGTTCAGGGGGGGAAGCCCCAGCATTTT. This chain joins TRBV30 and TRBJ1-5; 7 bases match TRBD1. This CDR3 region has 13 residues. CDR1 and CDR2 (germline): GTSNPN, SVGIG (reference sequence). J was trimmed by 8 bases and V by 0 bases; bases with no gene match: 4.

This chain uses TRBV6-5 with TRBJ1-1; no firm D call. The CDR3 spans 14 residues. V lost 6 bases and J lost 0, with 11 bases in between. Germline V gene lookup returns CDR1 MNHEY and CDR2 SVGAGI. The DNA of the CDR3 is TGTGCCAGCAGACGGTACTCCATGAACACTGAAGCTTTCTTT. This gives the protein CASRRYSMNTEAFF.

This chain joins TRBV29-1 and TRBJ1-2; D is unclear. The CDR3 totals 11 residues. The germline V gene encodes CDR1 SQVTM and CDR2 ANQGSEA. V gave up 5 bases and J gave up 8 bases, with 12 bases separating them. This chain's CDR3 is CSVFLGIGYTF. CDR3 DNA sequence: TGCAGCGTTTTTTTGGGTATAGGCTACACCTTC.

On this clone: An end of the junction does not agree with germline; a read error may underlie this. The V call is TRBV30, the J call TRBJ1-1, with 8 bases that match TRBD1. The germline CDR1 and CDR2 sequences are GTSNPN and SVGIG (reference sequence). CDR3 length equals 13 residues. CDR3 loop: CAWRKQGDTEAFF. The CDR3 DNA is TGTGCCTGGAGAAAACAGGGGGACACTGAAGCCTTCTTT.

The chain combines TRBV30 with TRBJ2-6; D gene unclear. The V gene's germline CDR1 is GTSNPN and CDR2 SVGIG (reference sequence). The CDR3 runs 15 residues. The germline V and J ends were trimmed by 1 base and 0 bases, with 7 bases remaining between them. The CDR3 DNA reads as TGTGCCTGGAGTGCTGGCTTCTCTGGGGCCAACGTCCTGACTTTC. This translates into CAWSAGFSGANVLTF.